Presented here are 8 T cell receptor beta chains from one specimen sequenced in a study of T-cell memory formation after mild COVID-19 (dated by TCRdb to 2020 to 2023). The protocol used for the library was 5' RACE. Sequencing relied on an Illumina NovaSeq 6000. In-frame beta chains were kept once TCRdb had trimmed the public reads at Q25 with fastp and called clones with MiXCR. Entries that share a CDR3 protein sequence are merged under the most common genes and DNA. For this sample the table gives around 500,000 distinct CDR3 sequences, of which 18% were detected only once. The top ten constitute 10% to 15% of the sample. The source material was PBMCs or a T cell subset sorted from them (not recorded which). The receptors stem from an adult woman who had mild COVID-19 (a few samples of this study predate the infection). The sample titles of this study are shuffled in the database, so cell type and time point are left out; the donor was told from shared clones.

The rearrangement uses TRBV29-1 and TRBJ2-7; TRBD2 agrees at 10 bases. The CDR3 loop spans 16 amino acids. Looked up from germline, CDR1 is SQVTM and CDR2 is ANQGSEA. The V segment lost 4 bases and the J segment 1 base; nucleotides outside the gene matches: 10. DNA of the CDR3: TGCAGCGTTGGGGGCCTAGCGGGAGTCGGGTCCTACGAGCAGTACTTC. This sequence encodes CSVGGLAGVGSYEQYF.

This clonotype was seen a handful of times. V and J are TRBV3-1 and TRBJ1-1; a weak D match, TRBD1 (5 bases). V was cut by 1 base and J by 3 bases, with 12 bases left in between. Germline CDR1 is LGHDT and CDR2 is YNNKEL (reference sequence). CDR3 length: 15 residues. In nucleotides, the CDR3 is TGTGCCAGCAGCCAAGTTGGGGCGGGGGACACTGAAGCTTTCTTT. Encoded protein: CASSQVGAGDTEAFF. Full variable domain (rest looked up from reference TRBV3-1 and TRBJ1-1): DTAVSQTPKYLVTQMGNDKSIKCEQNLGHDTMYWYKQDSKKFLKIMFSYNNKELIINETVPNRFSPKSPDKAHLNLHINSLELGDSAVYFCASSQVGAGDTEAFFGQGTRLTVV.

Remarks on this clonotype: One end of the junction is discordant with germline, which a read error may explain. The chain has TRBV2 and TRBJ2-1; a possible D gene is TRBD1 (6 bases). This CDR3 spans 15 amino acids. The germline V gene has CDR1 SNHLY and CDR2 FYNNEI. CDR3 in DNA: TGTGCCAGCAGTCCCGACAGGAGCTCCTACCATGAGCAGTTCTTC. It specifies CASSPDRSSYHEQFF.

The CDR3 DNA sequence: TGTGCCAGCAGCCCAAACTTGGGACAGGGGAACACTGAAGCTTTCTTT. This encodes CASSPNLGQGNTEAFF. The rearrangement links TRBV7-8 to TRBJ1-1; the match to TRBD1 covers 9 bases. The CDR3 covers 16 residues. J gave up 1 base and V 5 bases, and 8 bases lay outside the gene matches. The germline gives CDR1 SGHVS, CDR2 FQNEAQ. The full variable domain, in which reference TRBV7-8 and TRBJ1-1 provide the parts outside the CDR3, is GAGVSQSPRYKVAKRGQDVALRCDPISGHVSLFWYQQALGQGPEFLTYFQNEAQLDKSGLPSDRFFAERPEGSVSTLKIQRTQQEDSAVYLCASSPNLGQGNTEAFFGQGTRLTVV.

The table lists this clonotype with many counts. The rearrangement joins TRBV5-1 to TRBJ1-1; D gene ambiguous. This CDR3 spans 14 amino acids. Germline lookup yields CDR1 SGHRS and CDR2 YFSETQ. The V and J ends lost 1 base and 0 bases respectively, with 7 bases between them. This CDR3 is CASSLTRMNTEAFF. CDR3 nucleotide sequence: TGCGCCAGCAGCTTGACCAGGATGAACACTGAAGCTTTCTTT.

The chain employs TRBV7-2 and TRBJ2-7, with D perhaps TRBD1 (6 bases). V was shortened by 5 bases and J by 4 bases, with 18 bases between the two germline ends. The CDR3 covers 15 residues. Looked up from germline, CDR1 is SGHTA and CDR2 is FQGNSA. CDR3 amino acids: CASSVTGKLGYEQYF. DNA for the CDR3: TGTGCCAGCAGCGTCACAGGGAAACTTGGGTACGAGCAGTACTTC.

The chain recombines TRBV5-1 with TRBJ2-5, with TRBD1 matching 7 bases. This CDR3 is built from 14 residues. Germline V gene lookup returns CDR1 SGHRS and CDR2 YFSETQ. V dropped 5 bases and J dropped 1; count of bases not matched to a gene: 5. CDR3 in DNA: TGCGCCAGCAGGATAGGGACAGCCCAAGAGACCCAGTACTTC. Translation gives CASRIGTAQETQYF.

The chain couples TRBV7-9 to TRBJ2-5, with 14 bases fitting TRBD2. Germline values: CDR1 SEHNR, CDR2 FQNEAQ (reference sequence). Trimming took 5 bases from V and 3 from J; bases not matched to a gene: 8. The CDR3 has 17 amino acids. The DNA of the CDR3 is TGTGCCAGCAGCCTCCCGAGGGGACTAGCGGGGGAAGAGACCCAGTACTTC. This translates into CASSLPRGLAGEETQYF. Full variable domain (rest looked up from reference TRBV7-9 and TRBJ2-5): DTGVSQNPRHKITKRGQNVTFRCDPISEHNRLYWYRQTLGQGPEFLTYFQNEAQLEKSRLLSDRFSAERPKGSFSTLEIQRTEQGDSAMYLCASSLPRGLAGEETQYFGPGTRLLVL.